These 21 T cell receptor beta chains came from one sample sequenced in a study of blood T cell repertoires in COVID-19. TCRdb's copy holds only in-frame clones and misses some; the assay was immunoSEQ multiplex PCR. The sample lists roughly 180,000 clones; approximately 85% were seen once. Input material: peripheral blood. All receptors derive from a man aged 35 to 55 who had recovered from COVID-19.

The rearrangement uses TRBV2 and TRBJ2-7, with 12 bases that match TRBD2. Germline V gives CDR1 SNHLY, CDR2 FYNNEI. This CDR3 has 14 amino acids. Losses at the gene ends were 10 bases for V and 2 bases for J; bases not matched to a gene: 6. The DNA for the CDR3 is TGTGCCACCAGGACTAGCGGGACAACCTACGAGCAGTACTTC. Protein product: CATRTSGTTYEQYF.

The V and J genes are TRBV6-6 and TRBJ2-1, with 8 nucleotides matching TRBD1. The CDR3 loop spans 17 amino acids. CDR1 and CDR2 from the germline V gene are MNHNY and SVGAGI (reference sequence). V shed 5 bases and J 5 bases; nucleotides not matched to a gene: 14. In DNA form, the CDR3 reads TGTGCCAGCAGTCCGAGGACAGGGACGGGTCCTAACAATGAGCAGTTCTTC. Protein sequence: CASSPRTGTGPNNEQFF.

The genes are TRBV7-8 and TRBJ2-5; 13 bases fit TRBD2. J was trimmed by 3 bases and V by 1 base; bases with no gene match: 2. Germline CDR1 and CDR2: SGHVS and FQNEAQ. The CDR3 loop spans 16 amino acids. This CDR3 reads CASSLGTSGGKETQYF. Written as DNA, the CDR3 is TGTGCCAGCAGCTTAGGGACTAGCGGGGGCAAAGAGACCCAGTACTTC.

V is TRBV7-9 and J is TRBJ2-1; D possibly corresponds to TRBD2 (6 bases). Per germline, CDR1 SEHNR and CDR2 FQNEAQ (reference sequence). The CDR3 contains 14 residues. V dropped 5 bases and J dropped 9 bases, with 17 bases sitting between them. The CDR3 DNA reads TGTGCCAGCAGCCGTACGGGACTCCGGAGTGAGCAGTTCTTC. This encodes CASSRTGLRSEQFF.

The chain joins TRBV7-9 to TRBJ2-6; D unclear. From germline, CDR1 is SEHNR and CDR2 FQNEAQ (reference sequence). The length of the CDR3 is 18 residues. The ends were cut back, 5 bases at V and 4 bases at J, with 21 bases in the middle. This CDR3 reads CASSPTPTWVYGANVLTF. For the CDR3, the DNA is TGTGCCAGCAGCCCTACCCCGACTTGGGTTTACGGGGCCAACGTCCTGACTTTC.

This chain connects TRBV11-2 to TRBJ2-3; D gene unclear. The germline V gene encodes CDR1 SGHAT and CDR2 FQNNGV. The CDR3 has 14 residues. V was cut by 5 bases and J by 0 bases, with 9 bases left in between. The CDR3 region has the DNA TGTGCCAGCAGCCCTTCTTCTAGCACAGATACGCAGTATTTT. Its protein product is CASSPSSSTDTQYF.

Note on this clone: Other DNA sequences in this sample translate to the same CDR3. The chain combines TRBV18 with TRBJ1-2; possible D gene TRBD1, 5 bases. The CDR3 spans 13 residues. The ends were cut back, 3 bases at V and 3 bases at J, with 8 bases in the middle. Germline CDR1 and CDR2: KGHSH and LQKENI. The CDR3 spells CASSPDSYYGYTF. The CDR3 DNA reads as TGTGCCAGCTCACCTGACAGCTACTATGGCTACACCTTC. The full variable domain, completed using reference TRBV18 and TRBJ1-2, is NAGVMQNPRHLVRRRGQEARLRCSPMKGHSHVYWYRQLPEEGLKFMVYLQKENIIDESGMPKERFSAEFPKEGPSILRIQQVVRGDSAAYFCASSPDSYYGYTFGSGTRLTVV.

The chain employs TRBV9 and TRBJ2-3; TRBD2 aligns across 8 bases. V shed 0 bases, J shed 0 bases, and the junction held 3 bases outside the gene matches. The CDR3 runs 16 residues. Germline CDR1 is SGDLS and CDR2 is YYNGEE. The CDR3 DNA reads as TGTGCCAGCAGCGTAGCGGGGGGGGCAAGCACAGATACGCAGTATTTT. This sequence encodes CASSVAGGASTDTQYF.

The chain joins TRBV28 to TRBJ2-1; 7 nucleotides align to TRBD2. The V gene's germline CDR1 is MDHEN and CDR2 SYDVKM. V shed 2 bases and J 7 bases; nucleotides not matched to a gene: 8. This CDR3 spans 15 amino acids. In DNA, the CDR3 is TGTGCCAGCAGTTTAGGGGGAGGGGTCAAGAATGAGCAGTTCTTC. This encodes CASSLGGGVKNEQFF.

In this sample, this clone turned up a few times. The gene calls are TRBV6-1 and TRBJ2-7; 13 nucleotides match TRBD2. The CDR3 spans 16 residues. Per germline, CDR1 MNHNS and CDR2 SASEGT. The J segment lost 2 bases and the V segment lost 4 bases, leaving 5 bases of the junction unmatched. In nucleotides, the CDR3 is TGTGCCAGCAGTGGGACTAGCGGGAGAGGGACCTACGAGCAGTACTTC. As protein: CASSGTSGRGTYEQYF.

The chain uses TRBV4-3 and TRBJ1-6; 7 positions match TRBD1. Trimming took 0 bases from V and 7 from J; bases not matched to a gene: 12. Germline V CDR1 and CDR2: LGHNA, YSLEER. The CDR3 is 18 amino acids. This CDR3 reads CASSQDRGQVRGNSPLHF. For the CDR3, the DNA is TGCGCCAGCAGCCAAGATCGAGGACAGGTTAGGGGGAATTCACCCCTCCACTTT.

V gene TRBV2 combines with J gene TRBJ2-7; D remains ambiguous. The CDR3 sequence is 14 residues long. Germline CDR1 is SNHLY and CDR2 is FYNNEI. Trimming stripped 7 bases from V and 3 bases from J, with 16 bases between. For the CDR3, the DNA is TGTGCCAGCAATATGAGAGGTCTCAGCTACGAGCAGTACTTC. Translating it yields CASNMRGLSYEQYF.

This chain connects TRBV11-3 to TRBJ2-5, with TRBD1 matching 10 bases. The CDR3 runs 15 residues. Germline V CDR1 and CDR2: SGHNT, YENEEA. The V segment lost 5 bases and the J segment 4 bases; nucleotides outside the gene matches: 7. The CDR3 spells CASSPGQGEGETQYF. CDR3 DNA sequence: TGTGCCAGCAGCCCAGGACAGGGGGAGGGAGAGACCCAGTACTTC.

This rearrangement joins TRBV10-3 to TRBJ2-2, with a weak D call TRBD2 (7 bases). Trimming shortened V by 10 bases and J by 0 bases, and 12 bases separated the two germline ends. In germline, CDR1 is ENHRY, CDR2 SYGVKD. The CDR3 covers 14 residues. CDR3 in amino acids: CATLGGPNTGELFF. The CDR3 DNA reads TGTGCCACCCTGGGGGGGCCGAACACCGGGGAGCTGTTTTTT.

CDR3 residues: CASSLGHSTGELFF. CDR3 DNA sequence: TGTGCCAGCAGCTTGGGACACTCCACCGGGGAGCTGTTTTTT. The genes are TRBV5-4 and TRBJ2-2; D is uncertain. The germline V and J ends were trimmed by 0 bases and 4 bases, with 7 bases remaining between them. This CDR3 is 14 amino acids long. Germline CDR1 is SGHNT and CDR2 is YYREEE (reference sequence).

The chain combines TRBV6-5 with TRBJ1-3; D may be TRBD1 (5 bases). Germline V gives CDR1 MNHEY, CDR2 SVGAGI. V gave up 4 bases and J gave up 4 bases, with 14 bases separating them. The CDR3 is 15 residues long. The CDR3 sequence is CASSSQRGVGNTIYF. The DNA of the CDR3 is TGTGCCAGCAGTTCGCAGCGGGGCGTGGGAAACACCATATATTTT.

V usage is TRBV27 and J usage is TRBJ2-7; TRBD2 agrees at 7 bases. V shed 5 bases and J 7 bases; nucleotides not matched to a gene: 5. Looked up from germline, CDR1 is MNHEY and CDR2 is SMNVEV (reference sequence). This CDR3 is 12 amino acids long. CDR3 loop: CASSAGAGEQYF. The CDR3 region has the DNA TGTGCCAGCAGTGCGGGAGCGGGGGAGCAGTACTTC.

The chain's CDR3 is CASSIERNQPQHF. The CDR3 nucleotides read TGTGCCAGTAGTATCGAGAGAAATCAGCCCCAGCATTTT. The V gene is TRBV19, the J gene TRBJ1-5; D is undetermined. V lost 3 bases to trimming and J lost 4 bases, with 7 bases between them. CDR1 is LNHDA, CDR2 SQIVND, per germline (reference sequence). The CDR3 contains 13 residues.

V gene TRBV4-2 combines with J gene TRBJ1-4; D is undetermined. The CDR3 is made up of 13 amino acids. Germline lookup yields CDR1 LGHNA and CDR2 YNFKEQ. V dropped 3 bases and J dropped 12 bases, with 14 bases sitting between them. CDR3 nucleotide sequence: TGTGCCAGCAGCCAGAGGCCGGTGTCGGAACTGTTTTTT. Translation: CASSQRPVSELFF.

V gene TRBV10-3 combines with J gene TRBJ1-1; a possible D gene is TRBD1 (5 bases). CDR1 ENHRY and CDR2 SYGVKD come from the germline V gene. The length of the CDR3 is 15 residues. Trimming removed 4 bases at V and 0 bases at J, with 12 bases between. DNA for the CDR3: TGTGCCATCAGTGCTGTAAGGGGCATGAACACTGAAGCTTTCTTT. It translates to CAISAVRGMNTEAFF.

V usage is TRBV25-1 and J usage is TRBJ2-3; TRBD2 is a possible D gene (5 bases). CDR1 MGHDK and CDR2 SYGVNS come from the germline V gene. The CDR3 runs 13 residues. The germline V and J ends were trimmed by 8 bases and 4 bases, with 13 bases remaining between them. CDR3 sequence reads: CASSGSYADTQYF. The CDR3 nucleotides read TGTGCCAGCTCGGGGTCATACGCAGATACGCAGTATTTT. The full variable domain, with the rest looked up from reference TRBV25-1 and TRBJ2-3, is EADIYQTPRYLVIGTGKKITLECSQTMGHDKMYWYQQDPGMELHLIHYSYGVNSTEKGDLSSESTVSRIRTEHFPLTLESARPSHTSQYLCASSGSYADTQYFGPGTRLTVL.